This TCR beta chain was sequenced in a study of shared clonotypes between healthy human individuals. The study, taken as a whole, reports: About 5% of naive CD4 clonotypes were common to a few donors. Sharing of clonotypes among donors was expected to vary with sequencing depth.

On this clone: Its antigen is as yet unknown.

Germline V gene data show CDR1 as LNHDA and CDR2 as SQIVND (reference sequence). This CDR3 comprises 15 residues. The germline V and J ends were trimmed by 5 bases and 0 bases, with 11 bases remaining between them. Profiling relied on immunoSEQ multiplex PCR, and the TCRdb table lists in-frame clones only, not all of them. The data show 100,000 or so clones, roughly 70% seen once. The source is a woman aged 25 to 39 in good health. The rearrangement links TRBV19 to TRBJ2-1; maybe TRBD2 (7 bases). The sample comprised memory CD8+ T cells sorted from blood. Subset defined: CD45RO+ cells pooled with CCR7-negative TemRA cells. CDR3 loop: CASSLADSSYNEQFF. In DNA form, the CDR3 reads TGTGCCAGTAGTCTAGCGGACAGCTCCTACAATGAGCAGTTCTTC.